This TCR beta chain stems from a study of T cell responses to AZD1222 COVID-19 vaccine. Study-level findings and limits: Close to half of all spike-specific TCRs reportedly target regions of the variants that are unmutated.

In regard to this clone: The antigen remains unidentified.

Using immunoSEQ multiplex PCR, the repertoire was profiled, and TCRdb retains in-frame clones only, with some absent. This table has more than 150,000 clones, 90% appearing once. This CDR3 has 14 residues. Trimming removed 4 bases from V and 0 bases from J, with 7 bases in between. Looked up from germline, CDR1 is KGHSH and CDR2 is LQKENI. The sequencing used peripheral blood, collected on day 0 of AZD1222 vaccination. This chain joins TRBV18 and TRBJ1-5; D is unresolved. The receptor was derived from an adult in good health. The DNA for the CDR3 is TGTGCCAGCTCACTAACAGTTAGCAATCAGCCCCAGCATTTT. Its protein product is CASSLTVSNQPQHF. Full variable domain (remainder filled in from reference TRBV18 and TRBJ1-5): NAGVMQNPRHLVRRRGQEARLRCSPMKGHSHVYWYRQLPEEGLKFMVYLQKENIIDESGMPKERFSAEFPKEGPSILRIQQVVRGDSAAYFCASSLTVSNQPQHFGDGTRLSIL.